The 7 T cell receptor beta chains reported below all come from one sample, sequenced in a study of post-analysis software for immune sequencing data. Study-wide results and caveats: Comparison of patients with controls showed four or five TRBV segments more frequent in patients, TRBV5-6, TRBV5-1 and TRBV20-1 among them.

Which antigens these TCRs recognize remains unknown. TCR beta cDNA libraries included unique molecular identifiers. MiXCR, applied by TCRdb to the PCR reads, yields one record per CDR3 protein. Altogether about half a million distinct CDR3 sequences are present, less than 45% being singletons, with the ten largest covering 9.5% to 13%. The sample was blood. The source of these receptors is a girl between 5 and 17 years old with multiple sclerosis.

The chain is built from TRBV24-1 and TRBJ2-1; D not certain. The CDR3 sequence is 15 residues long. The germline V and J ends were trimmed by 3 bases and 8 bases, with 16 bases remaining between them. Germline CDR1 is KGHDR and CDR2 is SFDVKD. The CDR3: CATSDPKDGLDEQFF. The CDR3 nucleotides read TGTGCCACCAGTGATCCTAAGGACGGCTTGGATGAGCAGTTCTTC.

V gene TRBV7-2 combines with J gene TRBJ1-1; D not certain. Trimming took 4 bases from V and 8 from J, leaving 17 bases between them. This CDR3 has 14 amino acids. Per germline, CDR1 SGHTA and CDR2 FQGNSA. The CDR3 here is CASSSRANGGEAFF. Written as DNA, the CDR3 is TGTGCCAGCAGCTCCAGAGCCAACGGCGGAGAAGCTTTCTTT.

This clonotype was observed a few times. The V and J genes are TRBV28 and TRBJ2-5, with D possibly matching TRBD1 (5 bases). The germline gives CDR1 MDHEN, CDR2 SYDVKM. CDR3 length: 15 amino acids. Trimming left V 4 bases short and J 2 bases short, with 14 bases between. The CDR3 loop reads CASSSSADIQETQYF. The CDR3 DNA reads as TGTGCCAGCAGTTCGAGCGCGGACATACAAGAGACCCAGTACTTC.

The chain joins TRBV7-8 to TRBJ1-1; 7 bases agree with TRBD1. This CDR3 contains 16 residues. The J segment lost 4 bases and the V segment lost 2 bases, leaving 10 bases of the junction unmatched. Germline CDR1 and CDR2: SGHVS and FQNEAQ. The CDR3 region is CASSLSEDRAGTEAFF. For the CDR3, the DNA is TGTGCCAGCAGCTTAAGCGAAGACAGGGCAGGCACTGAAGCTTTCTTT.

The rearrangement uses TRBV29-1 and TRBJ2-7, with D possibly TRBD1 on 6 matching bases. This CDR3 contains 14 residues. Germline V gene sequence: CDR1 SQVTM, CDR2 ANQGSEA. V was cut by 4 bases and J by 2 bases, with 15 bases left in between. This chain's CDR3 is CSVGLGDNPYEQYF. CDR3 nucleotides: TGCAGCGTTGGATTGGGGGACAACCCCTACGAGCAGTACTTC.

This clonotype was detected once. The chain employs TRBV4-1 and TRBJ2-3; D not certain. Germline V CDR1 and CDR2: MGHRA, YSYEKL. The CDR3 is made up of 14 amino acids. The V and J ends lost 3 bases and 4 bases respectively, with 11 bases between them. CDR3 bases: TGCGCCAGCAGCCACCTAGAGCAGGCAGATACGCAGTATTTT. Amino acid sequence: CASSHLEQADTQYF.

This clonotype was found a few times. The J gene is TRBJ1-2, the V gene TRBV20-1, with D tentatively TRBD1 (5 bases). The V end lost 0 bases, the J end lost 2 bases, and 22 bases lay between the germline ends. CDR1 DFQATT and CDR2 SNEGSKA come from the germline V gene (reference sequence). The CDR3 extends over 18 amino acids. CDR3 coding DNA: TGCAGTGCTAGAGATCAGGGAGGAGGGAGTGATTGGAACTATGGCTACACCTTC. It specifies CSARDQGGGSDWNYGYTF.